The T cell receptor beta chain under discussion was sequenced for a study of identical twins. Findings and limits, study-wide: Its conclusions, products of cross-sectional statistical analysis, did not come from following the same donors.

TCRdb re-analysed the 5' RACE reads in MiXCR, keeping a single row per CDR3 protein. The data hold 200,000 to 300,000 distinct CDR3 sequences, with 12% observed a single time. This clonotype was observed many times. Its antigen remains unidentified. Losses at the gene ends were 2 bases for V and 3 bases for J; bases not matched to a gene: 7. Germline V lookup: CDR1 LGHNA, CDR2 YNFKEQ. This CDR3 is built from 16 residues. The same specimen was also included in a second study, on yellow fever vaccine responses in identical twins.

The specimen sequenced was memory (CD45RO+) T cells sorted from blood. The receptor was isolated from a woman between 18 and 29 years old in good health. This sequence joins TRBV4-2 and TRBJ2-1; 7 positions agree with TRBD2. DNA of the CDR3: TGTGCCAGCAGCCAACGGCGGGAGAACAACTACAATGAGCAGTTCTTC. It codes for CASSQRRENNYNEQFF.